Listed below are T cell receptor beta chains from one sample, sequenced in a study of T cell responses to AZD1222 COVID-19 vaccine. Sequencing used immunoSEQ multiplex PCR; TCRdb keeps in-frame clones, though not all of them. The sample carries approximately 130,000 clones, roughly nine tenths recorded once. The specimen was peripheral blood, collected on day 0 of AZD1222 vaccination. These receptors all stem from an adult in good health. Each CDR3 is given with its conserved first and last residue. Each record gives: J gene, clone size, V gene, D gene, CDR3 protein, CDR3 DNA. The D gene is left open where the match is weak. The size of a clone is reported for some rows only, either as once, few or many, or as a class for expanded clones.

J: TRBJ2-7; size: -; V: TRBV5-6; D: TRBD2; CDR3: CASSLSTSGRESYEQYF; DNA: TGTGCCAGCAGCCTCTCGACTAGCGGGAGGGAGTCCTACGAGCAGTACTTC
J: TRBJ2-7; size: -; V: TRBV21-1; D: -; CDR3: CASSKEVRWGTGAYEQYF; DNA: -
J: TRBJ2-1; size: once; V: TRBV4-1; D: TRBD2; CDR3: CASSQEGLVYNEQFF; DNA: TGCGCCAGCAGCCAAGAAGGACTAGTGTACAATGAGCAGTTCTTC
J: TRBJ2-2; size: -; V: TRBV11-2; D: TRBD2; CDR3: CASSRSGGAQNTGELFF; DNA: TGTGCCAGCAGTCGTAGCGGGGGGGCCCAGAACACCGGGGAGCTGTTTTTT
J: TRBJ1-1; size: -; V: TRBV7-2; D: -; CDR3: CASSLDGGEDEAFF; DNA: TGTGCCAGCAGCCTTGATGGGGGGGAAGATGAAGCTTTCTTT
J: TRBJ2-7; size: -; V: TRBV28; D: -; CDR3: CASGVGTYEQYF; DNA: TGTGCCAGCGGGGTCGGAACCTACGAGCAGTACTTC
J: TRBJ1-2; size: -; V: TRBV28; D: -; CDR3: CASSLGGAGYGYTF; DNA: TGTGCCAGCAGTTTAGGGGGGGCCGGCTATGGCTACACCTTC
J: TRBJ1-3; size: -; V: TRBV6-2/TRBV6-3; D: -; CDR3: CASSRTVNSGNTIYF; DNA: TGTGCCAGCAGTCGGACAGTGAACTCTGGAAACACCATATATTTT
J: TRBJ1-2; size: -; V: TRBV10-3; D: TRBD1; CDR3: CAISADRAEGYTF; DNA: TGTGCCATCAGTGCCGACAGGGCGGAAGGCTACACCTTC
J: TRBJ1-5; size: -; V: TRBV2; D: -; CDR3: CASREDYSNQPQHF; DNA: TGTGCCAGCAGGGAGGACTATAGCAATCAGCCCCAGCATTTT
J: TRBJ1-2; size: -; V: TRBV29-1; D: -; CDR3: CSVLAGTSNYGYTF; DNA: TGCAGCGTTTTGGCAGGGACCTCTAACTATGGCTACACCTTC
J: TRBJ2-2; size: -; V: TRBV5-6; D: TRBD1; CDR3: CASSIDRGNTGELFF; DNA: TGTGCCAGCAGCATAGACAGGGGGAACACCGGGGAGCTGTTTTTT
J: TRBJ1-1; size: -; V: TRBV5-1; D: -; CDR3: CASSLEVGVNTEAFF; DNA: TGCGCCAGCAGCTTGGAGGTGGGAGTGAACACTGAAGCTTTCTTT
J: TRBJ1-1; size: -; V: TRBV24-1; D: -; CDR3: CATSDFDNTEAFF; DNA: TGTGCCACCAGTGATTTCGACAACACTGAAGCTTTCTTT